The 28 T cell receptor beta chains in this list originate from one sample, sequenced in a study of blood T cells in healthy people across ages. With a J-beta primer mix and a sample-barcoded 5' primer, a second PCR ran about 6 to 11 cycles. TCRdb independently ran MiXCR on the 5' RACE reads; one entry per CDR3 protein. Among 700,000 to 950,000 distinct CDR3 sequences listed, 58% were seen once. Sequenced input: blood. These receptors were taken from a man aged 30 to 45 in good health.

The V and J genes are TRBV7-3 and TRBJ1-5; D gene uncertain. Germline CDR1 SGHTA, CDR2 FQGTGA. V was pared by 5 bases and J by 4 bases, with 15 bases between. CDR3 length equals 15 residues. The CDR3 DNA sequence: TGTGCCAGCAGCGGCGGGAAGCAACCTAATCAGCCCCAGCATTTT. Translated: CASSGGKQPNQPQHF.

The chain links TRBV7-2 to TRBJ2-3; perhaps TRBD2 as D (7 bases). V lost 4 bases and J lost 5, with 25 bases in between. The germline gives CDR1 SGHTA, CDR2 FQGNSA. The CDR3 is made up of 18 amino acids. This CDR3 reads CASSSTRGGFLLVDTQYF. As DNA, the CDR3 is TGTGCCAGCAGCTCAACACGCGGGGGCTTCCTTTTAGTAGATACGCAGTATTTT.

This chain links TRBV9 with TRBJ1-4; 10 nucleotides line up with TRBD1. This CDR3 has 15 residues. Trimming at V came to 3 bases and at J to 8 bases, leaving 7 bases not matched to a gene. Germline CDR1 reads SGDLS; CDR2 reads YYNGEE. The CDR3 DNA sequence: TGTGCCAGCAGCGCGACAGGGGGCGCGGGGGAAAAACTGTTTTTT. Translated, it gives CASSATGGAGEKLFF.

This chain uses TRBV7-2 with TRBJ2-1; 12 bases fit TRBD2. The trim removed 6 bases at V and 6 bases at J, leaving 12 bases unmatched. This CDR3 spans 17 amino acids. Germline V CDR1 and CDR2: SGHTA, FQGNSA. CDR3 sequence (DNA): TGTGCCAGCAGGCCTTCCGCTAGCGGGGGGGAATTCAATGAGCAGTTCTTC. This gives the protein CASRPSASGGEFNEQFF.

Of note for this clonotype: The junction shows a germline mismatch at one end, possibly a read error. The J gene is TRBJ2-3, the V gene TRBV9; TRBD2 is a possible D gene (5 bases). The CDR3 length is 14 residues. Germline CDR1 SGDLS, CDR2 YYNGEE. The CDR3 loop reads CVSSVGAADYTQYF. As DNA, the CDR3 is TGTGTCAGCAGCGTAGGAGCGGCGGATTATACGCAGTATTTT. Using reference TRBV9 and TRBJ2-3 for the parts outside the CDR3, the full variable domain is DSGVTQTPKHLITATGQRVTLRCSPRSGDLSVYWYQQSLDQGLQFLIQYYNGEERAKGNILERFSAQQFPDLHSELNLSSLELGDSALYFCVSSVGAADYTQYFGPGTRLTVL.

The chain is built from TRBV18 and TRBJ2-1, with 11 bases that match TRBD2. Germline V CDR1 and CDR2: KGHSH, LQKENI. Trimming cost V 3 bases and J 5 bases; bases outside gene matches: 3. This CDR3 is built from 15 residues. The CDR3 reads CASSPTSGANNEQFF. The CDR3 DNA reads as TGTGCCAGCTCACCGACTAGCGGGGCCAACAATGAGCAGTTCTTC.

This clonotype was counted a few times. This chain joins TRBV20-1 and TRBJ2-5; D is unclear. Germline V gene sequence: CDR1 DFQATT, CDR2 SNEGSKA (reference sequence). The CDR3 has 15 amino acids. V was shortened by 0 bases and J by 7 bases, with 18 bases between the two germline ends. This chain's CDR3 is CSARDLNIGSGTQYF. In DNA form, the CDR3 reads TGCAGTGCTAGAGATTTAAACATTGGCTCAGGGACCCAGTACTTC.

The V gene is TRBV12-3 or TRBV12-4, the J gene TRBJ1-2, with D hard to call. The length of the CDR3 is 14 residues. V shed 5 bases and J shed 4 bases, with 14 bases lying between them. The CDR3 reads CASSHQASGYGYTF. CDR3 sequence (DNA): TGTGCCAGCAGTCACCAGGCGTCAGGCTATGGCTACACCTTC.

This clonotype was seen more than once but under ten times. V usage is TRBV10-3 and J usage is TRBJ1-5, with TRBD1 as a possible D gene (6 bases). Between the trimmed V and J ends, which lost 4 bases and 7 bases, there was a span of 11 bases. CDR1 and CDR2 from the germline V gene are ENHRY and SYGVKD. The CDR3 is made up of 13 amino acids. The CDR3 sequence: CAISASGEQPQHF. The CDR3 region has the DNA TGTGCCATCAGTGCGTCAGGGGAGCAGCCCCAGCATTTT.

V usage is TRBV6-2 or TRBV6-3 and J usage is TRBJ2-1; perhaps D is TRBD1 or TRBD2 (5 bases each). The CDR3 spans 15 residues. Germline CDR1 MNHEY, CDR2 SVGEGT. Trimming stripped 6 bases from V and 0 bases from J, with 12 bases between. CDR3 coding DNA: TGTGCCAGCAGCGCATTGGGGACCTCCTACAATGAGCAGTTCTTC. It encodes CASSALGTSYNEQFF.

This clonotype has more than one count but fewer than ten. V gene TRBV20-1 combines with J gene TRBJ2-1; possible D gene TRBD2, 6 bases. Germline-derived CDR1 and CDR2 are DFQATT and SNEGSKA (reference sequence). There are 12 residues in the CDR3. This CDR3 reads CSLEGSYNEQFF. The CDR3 DNA reads as TGCAGCCTGGAGGGCTCCTACAATGAGCAGTTCTTC.

The J gene is TRBJ2-1, the V gene TRBV20-1, with 13 bases identical to TRBD2. Trimming removed 5 bases from V and 1 base from J; junction bases left unmatched: 17. CDR3 length: 20 residues. In germline, CDR1 is DFQATT, CDR2 SNEGSKA (reference sequence). In nucleotides, the CDR3 is TGCAGTGCTCGAGGAAGACTACTAGCGGGAGGGCCTGGGTCCTACAATGAGCAGTTCTTC. It translates to CSARGRLLAGGPGSYNEQFF.

The V gene is TRBV4-3, the J gene TRBJ2-7; D is possibly TRBD2 (5 bases). This CDR3 region has 14 residues. CDR1 is LGHNA and CDR2 is YSLEER in the germline V gene. Trimming took off 5 bases at V and 4 bases at J, with 15 bases between the two ends. In DNA, the CDR3 is TGCGCCAGCAGCTTCGGACTGGGCCAGTACGAGCAGTACTTC. This encodes CASSFGLGQYEQYF.

The chain carries TRBV13 and TRBJ2-4; 9 bases map to TRBD1. The germline V gene has CDR1 PRHDT and CDR2 FYEKMQ (reference sequence). The CDR3 contains 16 residues. J gave up 3 bases and V 5 bases, and 8 bases lay outside the gene matches. The CDR3 region has the DNA TGTGCCAGCAGCACCTCCGGGACAGGGCACAAAAACATTCAGTACTTC. Translation: CASSTSGTGHKNIQYF.

The chain uses TRBV28 and TRBJ2-1; D might be TRBD1 (6 bases). The CDR3 spans 16 residues. Germline V gene sequence: CDR1 MDHEN, CDR2 SYDVKM. Trimming shortened V by 6 bases and J by 0 bases, and 15 bases separated the two germline ends. The CDR3 sequence: CASRPWTASSYNEQFF. DNA of the CDR3: TGTGCCAGCAGGCCCTGGACAGCGAGCTCCTACAATGAGCAGTTCTTC.

This clonotype turned up a few times. The chain uses TRBV28 and TRBJ2-5; 9 positions agree with TRBD2. Germline CDR1 is MDHEN and CDR2 is SYDVKM. The V segment lost 3 bases and the J segment 1 base; nucleotides outside the gene matches: 3. The CDR3 contains 15 residues. CDR3 residues: CASSLVAGVQETQYF. The CDR3 bases are TGTGCCAGCAGTTTGGTAGCGGGGGTCCAAGAGACCCAGTACTTC.

The V gene is TRBV6-6, the J gene TRBJ1-4; no reliable D call. The germline V gene encodes CDR1 MNHNY and CDR2 SVGAGI (reference sequence). Trimming removed 2 bases from V and 8 bases from J, with 18 bases in between. CDR3 size: 16 residues. CDR3 protein: CASSYGTERMEEKLFF. CDR3 DNA: TGTGCCAGCAGTTACGGAACAGAAAGGATGGAGGAAAAACTGTTTTTT.

The chain combines TRBV4-2 with TRBJ2-7; TRBD1 might be the D (6 bases). V gave up 0 bases and J gave up 3 bases, with 9 bases separating them. The CDR3 is 14 amino acids. CDR1 and CDR2 from the germline V gene are LGHNA and YNFKEQ. The CDR3 nucleotides read TGTGCCAGCAGCCAAGAAGTAGGGGGCTACGAGCAGTACTTC. Translated: CASSQEVGGYEQYF.

The rearrangement uses TRBV11-2 and TRBJ2-4, with TRBD2 identical over 7 bases. The germline V gene has CDR1 SGHAT and CDR2 FQNNGV. CDR3 length: 12 residues. V shed 6 bases and J 8 bases; nucleotides not matched to a gene: 4. The CDR3 DNA reads as TGTGCCAGCAGTTTTGCGGGAGACATTCAGTACTTC. It encodes CASSFAGDIQYF.

The V and J genes are TRBV20-1 and TRBJ2-3, with D tentatively TRBD2 (6 bases). CDR1 and CDR2 (germline): DFQATT, SNEGSKA (reference sequence). V lost 6 bases to trimming and J lost 2 bases, with 15 bases between them. The CDR3 totals 14 residues. CDR3 sequence reads: CSAQPGLNTDTQYF. The CDR3 DNA is TGCAGTGCCCAACCGGGACTTAACACAGATACGCAGTATTTT.

The CDR3 here is CRDRGDVPFGSIQYF. Here the CDR3 DNA reads TGCAGGGACAGGGGGGACGTACCGTTCGGGTCCATTCAGTACTTC. The rearrangement uses TRBV29-1 and TRBJ2-4, with 10 bases aligning to TRBD1. Germline loops: CDR1 SQVTM, CDR2 ANQGSEA. The length of the CDR3 is 15 residues.

This clonotype showed up just a few times. This sequence joins TRBV5-1 and TRBJ2-3; D might be TRBD1 or TRBD2, each matching 9 bases. Germline V gene sequence: CDR1 SGHRS, CDR2 YFSETQ. This CDR3 has 16 residues. V lost 6 bases to trimming and J lost 1 base, with 18 bases between them. CDR3 nucleotides: TGCGCCAGCACCGCGGGAGGGACAGGGCGCACAGATACGCAGTATTTT. It translates to CASTAGGTGRTDTQYF.

In this sample, this clonotype turned up a few times. The chain links TRBV7-2 to TRBJ2-2; a weak D match, TRBD2 (5 bases). Germline-derived CDR1 and CDR2 are SGHTA and FQGNSA. V was clipped by 3 bases and J by 5 bases, with 7 bases between them. The CDR3 is 13 residues long. The CDR3: CASSFPGTGELFF. The CDR3, as DNA: TGTGCCAGCAGCTTTCCGGGAACCGGGGAGCTGTTTTTT.

This sequence joins TRBV29-1 and TRBJ2-5; 8 bases match TRBD1. The J call is uncertain, as TRBJ2-7 better fits the DNA end. This CDR3 region has 12 residues. Germline lookup yields CDR1 SQVTM and CDR2 ANQGSEA. CDR3 in DNA: TGCAGCGTGCATGGACAGGGCTACGAGCAGTACTTC. This translates into CSVHGQGYEQYF.

The chain has TRBV12-1 and TRBJ2-1; the table gives TRBD2 as D, unverified against the DNA. TRBV12-1 is tagged as a pseudogene. The CDR3 totals 12 residues. The CDR3 DNA is TGTGCCAGCGGCGGACTAGCGGGAATGCAGTTCTTC. Protein product: CASGGLAGMQFF.

This chain joins TRBV6-5 and TRBJ2-7, with 12 bases matching TRBD1. Germline values: CDR1 MNHEY, CDR2 SVGAGI. This CDR3 is built from 16 residues. V trimming: 2 bases; J trimming: 6 bases; junction bases outside the gene matches: 8. The CDR3 bases are TGTGCCAGCAGTTACGGGATTGGGACAGGGGGCAGCGAGCAGTACTTC. Translating gives CASSYGIGTGGSEQYF.

The chain recombines TRBV12-3 or TRBV12-4 with TRBJ1-1; D unclear. V shed 3 bases and J shed 4 bases, with 9 bases lying between them. The CDR3 has 13 amino acids. In nucleotides, the CDR3 is TGTGCCAGCAGTTTTATGGATGGCACTGAAGCTTTCTTT. As protein: CASSFMDGTEAFF.

The chain is built from TRBV12-3 or TRBV12-4 and TRBJ2-5; D is possibly TRBD1 (6 bases). The assigned J gene may be wrong: the sequence end matches TRBJ2-7 better. The CDR3 spans 13 residues. The DNA of the CDR3 is TGTGCCAGCAGCTCAGGGGACCGCTACGAGCAGTACTTC. Translated, it gives CASSSGDRYEQYF.